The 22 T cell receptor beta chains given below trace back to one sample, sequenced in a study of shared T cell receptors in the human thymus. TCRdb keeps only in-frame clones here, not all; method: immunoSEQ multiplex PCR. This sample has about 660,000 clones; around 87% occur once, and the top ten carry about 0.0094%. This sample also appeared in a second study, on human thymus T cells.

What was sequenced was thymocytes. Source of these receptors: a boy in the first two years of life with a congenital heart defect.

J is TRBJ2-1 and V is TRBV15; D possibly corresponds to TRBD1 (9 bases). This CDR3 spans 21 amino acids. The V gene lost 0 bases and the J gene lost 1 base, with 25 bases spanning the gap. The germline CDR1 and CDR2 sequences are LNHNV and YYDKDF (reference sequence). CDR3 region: CATSRDHRGRSAGGSYNEQFF. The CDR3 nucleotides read TGTGCCACCAGCAGAGATCACAGGGGGCGTTCTGCGGGAGGATCCTACAATGAGCAGTTCTTC.

DNA for the CDR3: TGTGCCAGCAGTTTGGACAGGGGGCACAATCAGCCCCAGCATTTT. The encoded protein is CASSLDRGHNQPQHF. This rearrangement joins TRBV2 to TRBJ1-5; 11 bases are shared with TRBD1. With V trimmed by 5 bases and J by 3 bases, 3 bases remained unmatched. The CDR3 runs to 15 residues. Germline V gene data show CDR1 as SNHLY and CDR2 as FYNNEI.

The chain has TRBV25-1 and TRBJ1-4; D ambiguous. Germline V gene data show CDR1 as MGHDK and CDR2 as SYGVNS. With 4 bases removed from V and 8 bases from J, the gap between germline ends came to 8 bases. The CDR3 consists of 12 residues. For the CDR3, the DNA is TGTGCCAGCAGTGGGCCGAGGGAAAAACTGTTTTTT. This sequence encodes CASSGPREKLFF. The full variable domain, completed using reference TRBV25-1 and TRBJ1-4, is EADIYQTPRYLVIGTGKKITLECSQTMGHDKMYWYQQDPGMELHLIHYSYGVNSTEKGDLSSESTVSRIRTEHFPLTLESARPSHTSQYLCASSGPREKLFFGSGTQLSVL.

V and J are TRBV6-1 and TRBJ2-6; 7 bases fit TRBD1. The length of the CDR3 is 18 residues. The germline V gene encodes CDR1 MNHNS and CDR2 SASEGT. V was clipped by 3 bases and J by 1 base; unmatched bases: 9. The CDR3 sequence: CASSEGQGETSGANVLTF. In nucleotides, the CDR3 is TGTGCCAGCAGTGAGGGGCAGGGGGAAACTTCTGGGGCCAACGTCCTGACTTTC.

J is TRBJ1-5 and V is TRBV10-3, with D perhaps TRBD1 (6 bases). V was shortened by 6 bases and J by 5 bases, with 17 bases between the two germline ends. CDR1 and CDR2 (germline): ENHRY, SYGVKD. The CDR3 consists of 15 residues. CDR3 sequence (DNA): TGTGCCATCAGACCGGGGCAGGGGTTGGATCAGCCCCAGCATTTT. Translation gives CAIRPGQGLDQPQHF.

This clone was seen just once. This CDR3 reads CASSSRWTVSNQPQHF. The CDR3 DNA reads TGCGCCAGCAGCTCCCGTTGGACAGTCAGCAATCAGCCCCAGCATTTT. V and J are TRBV4-3 and TRBJ1-5; a possible D gene is TRBD1 (6 bases). The germline V and J ends were trimmed by 5 bases and 1 base, with 15 bases remaining between them. This CDR3 is 16 amino acids long. Germline V CDR1 and CDR2: LGHNA, YSLEER.

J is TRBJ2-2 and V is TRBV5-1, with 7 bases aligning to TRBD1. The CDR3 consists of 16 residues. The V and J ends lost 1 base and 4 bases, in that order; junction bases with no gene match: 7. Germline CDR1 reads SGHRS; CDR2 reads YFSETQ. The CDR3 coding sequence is TGCGCCAGCAGCTTGAATGGACGACAGGGCACCGGGGAGCTGTTTTTT. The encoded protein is CASSLNGRQGTGELFF.

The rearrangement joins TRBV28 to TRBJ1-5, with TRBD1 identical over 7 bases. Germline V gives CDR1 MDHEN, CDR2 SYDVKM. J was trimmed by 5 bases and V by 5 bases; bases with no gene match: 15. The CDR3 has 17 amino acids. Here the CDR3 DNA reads TGTGCCAGCAGTCCCACGGGGCGACAGGGCCGGGATCAGCCCCAGCATTTT. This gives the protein CASSPTGRQGRDQPQHF. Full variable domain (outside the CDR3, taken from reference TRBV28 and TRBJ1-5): DVKVTQSSRYLVKRTGEKVFLECVQDMDHENMFWYRQDPGLGLRLIYFSYDVKMKEKGDIPEGYSVSREKKERFSLILESASTNQTSMYLCASSPTGRQGRDQPQHFGDGTRLSIL.

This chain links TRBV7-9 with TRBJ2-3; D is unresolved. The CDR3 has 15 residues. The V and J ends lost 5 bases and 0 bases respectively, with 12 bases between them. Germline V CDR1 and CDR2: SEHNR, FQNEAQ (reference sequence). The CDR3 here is CASSPGPPSTDTQYF. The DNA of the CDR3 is TGTGCCAGCAGCCCCGGTCCCCCTAGCACAGATACGCAGTATTTT.

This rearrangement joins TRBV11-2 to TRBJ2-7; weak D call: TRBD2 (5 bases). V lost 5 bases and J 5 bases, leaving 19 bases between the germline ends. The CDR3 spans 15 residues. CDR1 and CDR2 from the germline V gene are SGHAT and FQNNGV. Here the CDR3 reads CASSKNRGSLHEQYF. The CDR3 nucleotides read TGTGCCAGCAGCAAGAACCGGGGTTCGCTTCACGAGCAGTACTTC.

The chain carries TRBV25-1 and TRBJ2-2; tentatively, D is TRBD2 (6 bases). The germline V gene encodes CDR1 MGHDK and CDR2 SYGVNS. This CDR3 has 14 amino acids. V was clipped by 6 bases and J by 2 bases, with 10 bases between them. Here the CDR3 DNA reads TGTGCCAGCAGGGGTAGCGGAAACACCGGGGAGCTGTTTTTT. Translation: CASRGSGNTGELFF.

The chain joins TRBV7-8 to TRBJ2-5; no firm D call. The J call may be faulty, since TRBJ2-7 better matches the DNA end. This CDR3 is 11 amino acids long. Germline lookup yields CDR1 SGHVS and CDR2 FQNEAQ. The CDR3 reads CASSFDYEQYF. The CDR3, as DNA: TGTGCCAGCAGCTTCGACTACGAGCAGTACTTC.

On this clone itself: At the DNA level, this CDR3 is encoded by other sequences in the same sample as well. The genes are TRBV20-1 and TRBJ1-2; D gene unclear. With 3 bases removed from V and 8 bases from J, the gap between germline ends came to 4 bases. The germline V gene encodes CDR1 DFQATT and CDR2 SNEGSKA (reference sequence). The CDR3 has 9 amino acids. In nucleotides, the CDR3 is TGCAGTGCTAGTAGCGGCTACACCTTC. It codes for CSASSGYTF.

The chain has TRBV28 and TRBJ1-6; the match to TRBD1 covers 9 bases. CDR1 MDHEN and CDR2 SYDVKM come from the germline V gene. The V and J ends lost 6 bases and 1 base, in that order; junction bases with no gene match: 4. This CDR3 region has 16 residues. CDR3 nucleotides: TGTGCCAGCAGGATACAGGGGGCATCCTATAATTCACCCCTCCACTTT. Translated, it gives CASRIQGASYNSPLHF.

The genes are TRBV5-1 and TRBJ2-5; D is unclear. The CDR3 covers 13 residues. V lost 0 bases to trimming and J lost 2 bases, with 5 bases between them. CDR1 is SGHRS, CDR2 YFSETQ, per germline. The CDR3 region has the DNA TGCGCCAGCAGCTTGGCACAGCAAGAGACCCAGTACTTC. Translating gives CASSLAQQETQYF.

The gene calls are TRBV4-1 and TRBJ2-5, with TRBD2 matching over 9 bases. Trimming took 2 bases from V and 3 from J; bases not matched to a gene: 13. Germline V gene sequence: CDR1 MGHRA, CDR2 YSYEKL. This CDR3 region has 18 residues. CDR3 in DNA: TGCGCCAGCAGCCAACCCCCGAAGATAGCGGGGGAGAAAGAGACCCAGTACTTC. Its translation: CASSQPPKIAGEKETQYF.

The CDR3: CASSSSLSKKLGGYGYTF. DNA for the CDR3: TGTGCCAGCAGTTCATCACTTTCGAAAAAGCTGGGGGGCTATGGCTACACCTTC. The J gene is TRBJ1-2, the V gene TRBV28, with TRBD1 as a possible D gene (5 bases). V was cut by 4 bases and J by 4 bases, with 25 bases left in between. Germline CDR1 and CDR2: MDHEN and SYDVKM. The CDR3 totals 18 residues.

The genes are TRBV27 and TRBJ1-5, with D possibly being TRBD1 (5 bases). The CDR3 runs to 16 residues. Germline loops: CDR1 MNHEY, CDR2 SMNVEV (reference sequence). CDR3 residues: CDVLREATYSNQPQHF. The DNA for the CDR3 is TGTGACGTCCTCAGGGAGGCAACGTATAGCAATCAGCCCCAGCATTTT.

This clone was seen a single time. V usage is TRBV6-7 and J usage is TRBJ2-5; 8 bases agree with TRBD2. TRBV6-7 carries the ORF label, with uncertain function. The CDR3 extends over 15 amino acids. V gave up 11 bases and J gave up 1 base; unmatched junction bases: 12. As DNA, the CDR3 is TGTGCCCGACGGGAGGGGGTTCGACCCCAAGAGACCCAGTACTTC. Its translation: CARREGVRPQETQYF.

CDR3 in amino acids: CASSYKREGHTPSCEQYF. DNA for the CDR3: TGTGCCAGCAGCTATAAGCGGGAGGGCCACACCCCCTCATGTGAGCAGTACTTC. The gene calls are TRBV7-8 and TRBJ2-7; 10 bases align to TRBD2. V lost 4 bases and J lost 7; bases outside the gene matches: 19. This CDR3 has 18 amino acids. Looked up from germline, CDR1 is SGHVS and CDR2 is FQNEAQ.

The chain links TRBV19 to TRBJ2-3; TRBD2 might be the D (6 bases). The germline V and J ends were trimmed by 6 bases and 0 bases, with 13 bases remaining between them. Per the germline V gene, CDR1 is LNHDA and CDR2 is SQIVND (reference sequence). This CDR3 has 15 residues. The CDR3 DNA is TGTGCCAGTAGAGACCTAGCGCCCAGCACAGATACGCAGTATTTT. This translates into CASRDLAPSTDTQYF.

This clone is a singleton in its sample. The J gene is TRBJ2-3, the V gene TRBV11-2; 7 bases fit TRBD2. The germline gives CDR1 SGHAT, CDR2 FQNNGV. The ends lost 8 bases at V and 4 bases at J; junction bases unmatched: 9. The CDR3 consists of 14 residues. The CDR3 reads CASSRPGGSDTQYF. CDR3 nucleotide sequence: TGTGCCAGCTCCAGACCCGGGGGGTCAGATACGCAGTATTTT. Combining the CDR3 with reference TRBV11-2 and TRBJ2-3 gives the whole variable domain EAGVAQSPRYKIIEKRQSVAFWCNPISGHATLYWYQQILGQGPKLLIQFQNNGVVDDSQLPKDRFSAERLKGVDSTLKIQPAKLEDSAVYLCASSRPGGSDTQYFGPGTRLTVL.